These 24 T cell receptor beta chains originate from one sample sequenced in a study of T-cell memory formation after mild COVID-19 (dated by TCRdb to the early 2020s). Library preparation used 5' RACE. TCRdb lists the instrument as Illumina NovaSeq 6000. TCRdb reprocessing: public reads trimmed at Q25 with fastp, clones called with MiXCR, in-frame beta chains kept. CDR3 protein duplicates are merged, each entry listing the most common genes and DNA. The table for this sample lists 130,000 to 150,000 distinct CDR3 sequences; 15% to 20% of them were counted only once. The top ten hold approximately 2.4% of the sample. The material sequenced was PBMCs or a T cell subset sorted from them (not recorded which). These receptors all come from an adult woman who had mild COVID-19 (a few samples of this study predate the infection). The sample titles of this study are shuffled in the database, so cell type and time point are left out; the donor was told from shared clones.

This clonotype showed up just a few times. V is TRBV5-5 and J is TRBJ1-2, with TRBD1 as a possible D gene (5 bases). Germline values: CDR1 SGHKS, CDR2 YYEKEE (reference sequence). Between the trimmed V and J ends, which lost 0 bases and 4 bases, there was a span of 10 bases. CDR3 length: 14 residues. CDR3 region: CASSLEGVTYGYTF. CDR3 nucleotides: TGTGCCAGCAGCTTGGAAGGGGTTACCTATGGCTACACCTTC. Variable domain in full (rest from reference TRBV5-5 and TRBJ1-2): DAGVTQSPTHLIKTRGQQVTLRCSPISGHKSVSWYQQVLGQGPQFIFQYYEKEERGRGNFPDRFSARQFPNYSSELNVNALLLGDSALYLCASSLEGVTYGYTFGSGTRLTVV.

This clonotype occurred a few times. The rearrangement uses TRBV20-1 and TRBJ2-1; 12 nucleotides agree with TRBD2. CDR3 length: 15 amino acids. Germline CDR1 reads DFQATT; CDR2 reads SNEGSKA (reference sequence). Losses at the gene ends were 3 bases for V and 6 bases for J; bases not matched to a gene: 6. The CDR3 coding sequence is TGCAGTGCTAGGGAACCTAGCGGGAGGGGCAATGAGCAGTTCTTC. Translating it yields CSAREPSGRGNEQFF.

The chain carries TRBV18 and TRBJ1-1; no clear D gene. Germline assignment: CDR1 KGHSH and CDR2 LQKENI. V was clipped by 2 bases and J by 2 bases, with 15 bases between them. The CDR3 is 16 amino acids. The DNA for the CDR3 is TGTGCCAGCTCACCAAGGTATTCAGTCCGAAACACTGAAGCTTTCTTT. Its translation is CASSPRYSVRNTEAFF.

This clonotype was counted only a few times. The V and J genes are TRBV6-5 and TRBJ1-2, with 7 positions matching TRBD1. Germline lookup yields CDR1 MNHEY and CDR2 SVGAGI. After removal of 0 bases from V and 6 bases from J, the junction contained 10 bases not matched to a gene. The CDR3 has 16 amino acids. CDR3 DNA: TGTGCCAGCAGTTACTCGACAGGGCTTTCGGTAGATGGCTACACCTTC. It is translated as CASSYSTGLSVDGYTF.

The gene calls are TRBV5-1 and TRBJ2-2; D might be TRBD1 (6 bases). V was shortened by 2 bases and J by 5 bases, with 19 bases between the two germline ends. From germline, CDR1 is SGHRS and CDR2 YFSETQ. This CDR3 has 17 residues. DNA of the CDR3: TGCGCCAGCAGCTTCCGGGACACGCCAAGGGGGACCGGGGAGCTGTTTTTT. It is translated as CASSFRDTPRGTGELFF.

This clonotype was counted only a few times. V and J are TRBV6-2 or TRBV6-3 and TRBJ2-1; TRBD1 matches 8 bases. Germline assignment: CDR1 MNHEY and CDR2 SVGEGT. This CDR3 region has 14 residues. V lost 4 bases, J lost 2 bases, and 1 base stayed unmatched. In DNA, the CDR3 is TGTGCCAGCAGTTGGACAGGGCCCTACAATGAGCAGTTCTTC. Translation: CASSWTGPYNEQFF.

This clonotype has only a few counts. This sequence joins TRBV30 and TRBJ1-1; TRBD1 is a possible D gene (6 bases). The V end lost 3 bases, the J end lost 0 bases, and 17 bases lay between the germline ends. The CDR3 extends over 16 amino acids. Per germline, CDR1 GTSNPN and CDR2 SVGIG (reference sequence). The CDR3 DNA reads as TGTGCCTGGAGAGGGATCAGGGGAATTCTGAACACTGAAGCTTTCTTT. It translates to CAWRGIRGILNTEAFF.

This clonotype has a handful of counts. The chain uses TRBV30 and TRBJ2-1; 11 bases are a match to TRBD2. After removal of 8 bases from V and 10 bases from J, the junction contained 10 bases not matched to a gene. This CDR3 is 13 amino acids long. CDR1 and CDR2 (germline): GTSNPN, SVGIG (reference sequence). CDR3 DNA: TGTGCCGTTCTACTAGCGGGAGATGACGAGCAGTTCTTC. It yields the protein CAVLLAGDDEQFF.

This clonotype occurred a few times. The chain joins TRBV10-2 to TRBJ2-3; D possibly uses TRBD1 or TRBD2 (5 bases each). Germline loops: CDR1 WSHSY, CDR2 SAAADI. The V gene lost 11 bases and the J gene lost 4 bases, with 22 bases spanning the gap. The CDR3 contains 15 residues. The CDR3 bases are TGCGCCGGGGCTCCGGGACCGGGGTTGGCAGATACGCAGTATTTT. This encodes CAGAPGPGLADTQYF.

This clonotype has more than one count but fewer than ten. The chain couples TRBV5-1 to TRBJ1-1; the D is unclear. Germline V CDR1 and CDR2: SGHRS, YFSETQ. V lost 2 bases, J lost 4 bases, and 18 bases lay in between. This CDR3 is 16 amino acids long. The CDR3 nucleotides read TGCGCCAGCAGCTTTTCAGCTGTAGGAGTAGGCACTGAAGCTTTCTTT. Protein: CASSFSAVGVGTEAFF. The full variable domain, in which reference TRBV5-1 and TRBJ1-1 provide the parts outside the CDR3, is KAGVTQTPRYLIKTRGQQVTLSCSPISGHRSVSWYQQTPGQGLQFLFEYFSETQRNKGNFPGRFSGRQFSNSRSEMNVSTLELGDSALYLCASSFSAVGVGTEAFFGQGTRLTVV.

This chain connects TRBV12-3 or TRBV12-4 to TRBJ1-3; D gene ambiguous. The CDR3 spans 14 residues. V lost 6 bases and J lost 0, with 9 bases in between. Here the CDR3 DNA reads TGTGCCAGCAGCCTGTGGAGCTCTGGAAACACCATATATTTT. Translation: CASSLWSSGNTIYF.

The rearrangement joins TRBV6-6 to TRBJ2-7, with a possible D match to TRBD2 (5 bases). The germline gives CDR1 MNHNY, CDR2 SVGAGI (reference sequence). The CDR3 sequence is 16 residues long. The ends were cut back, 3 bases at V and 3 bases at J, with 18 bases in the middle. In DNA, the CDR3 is TGTGCCAGCAGTTATAGGATGGGCGGGCTCGGCTACGAGCAGTACTTC. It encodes CASSYRMGGLGYEQYF.

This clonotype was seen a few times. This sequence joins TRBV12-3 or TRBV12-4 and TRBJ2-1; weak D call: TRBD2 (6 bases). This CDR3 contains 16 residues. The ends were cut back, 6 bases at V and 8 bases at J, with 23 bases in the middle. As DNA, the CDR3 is TGTGCCAGCAGCCGTGGTTTACTAGCATCCGACGATGAGCAGTTCTTC. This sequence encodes CASSRGLLASDDEQFF.

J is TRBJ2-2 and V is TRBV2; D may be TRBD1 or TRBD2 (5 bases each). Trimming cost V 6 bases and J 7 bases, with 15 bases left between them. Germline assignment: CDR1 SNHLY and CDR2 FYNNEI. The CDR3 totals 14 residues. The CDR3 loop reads CASRTEGFGGELFF. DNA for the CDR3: TGTGCCAGCAGGACAGAGGGGTTCGGCGGGGAGCTGTTTTTT.

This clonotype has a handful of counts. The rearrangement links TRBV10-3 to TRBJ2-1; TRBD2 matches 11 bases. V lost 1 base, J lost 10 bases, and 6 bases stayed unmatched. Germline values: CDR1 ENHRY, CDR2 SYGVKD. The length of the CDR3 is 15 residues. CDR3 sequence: CAISEFLAGGGEQFF. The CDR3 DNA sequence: TGTGCCATCAGTGAGTTCCTAGCGGGAGGCGGGGAGCAGTTCTTC.

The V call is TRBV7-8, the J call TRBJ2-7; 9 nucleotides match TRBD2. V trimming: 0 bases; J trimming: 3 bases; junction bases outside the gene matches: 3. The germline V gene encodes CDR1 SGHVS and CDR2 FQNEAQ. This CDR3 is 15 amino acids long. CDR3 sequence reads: CASSLASGGLYEQYF. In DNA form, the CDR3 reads TGTGCCAGCAGCTTAGCTAGCGGGGGACTCTACGAGCAGTACTTC.

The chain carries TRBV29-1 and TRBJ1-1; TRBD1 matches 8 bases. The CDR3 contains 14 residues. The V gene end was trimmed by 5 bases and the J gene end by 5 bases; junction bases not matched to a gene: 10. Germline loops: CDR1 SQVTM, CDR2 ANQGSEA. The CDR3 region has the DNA TGCAGCGTTCGACAGGGGAAAGCGAGAACTGAAGCTTTCTTT. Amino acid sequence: CSVRQGKARTEAFF.

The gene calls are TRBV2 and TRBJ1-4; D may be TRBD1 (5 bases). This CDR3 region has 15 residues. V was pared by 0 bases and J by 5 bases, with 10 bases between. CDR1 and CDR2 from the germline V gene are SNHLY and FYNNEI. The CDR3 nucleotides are TGTGCCAGCAGTGAAGCAGGGACGCCCAATGAAAAACTGTTTTTT. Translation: CASSEAGTPNEKLFF.

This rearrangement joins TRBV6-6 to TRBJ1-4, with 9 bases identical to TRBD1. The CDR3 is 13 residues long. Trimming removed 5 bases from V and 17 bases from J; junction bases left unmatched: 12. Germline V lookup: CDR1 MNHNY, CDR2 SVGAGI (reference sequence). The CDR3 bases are TGTGCCAGCAGTCCAAGTCGGGACAGGGAAGGTTTTTTT. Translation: CASSPSRDREGFF.

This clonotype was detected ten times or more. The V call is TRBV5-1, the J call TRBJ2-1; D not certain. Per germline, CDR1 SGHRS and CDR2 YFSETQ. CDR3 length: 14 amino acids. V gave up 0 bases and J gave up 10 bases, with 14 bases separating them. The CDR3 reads CASSLDFVSDEQFF. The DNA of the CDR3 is TGCGCCAGCAGCTTGGATTTTGTGAGCGACGAGCAGTTCTTC.

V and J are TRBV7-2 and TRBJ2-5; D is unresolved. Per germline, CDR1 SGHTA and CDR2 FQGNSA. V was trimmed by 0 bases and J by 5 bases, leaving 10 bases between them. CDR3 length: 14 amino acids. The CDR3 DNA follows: TGTGCCAGCAGCTTAGCGCAGAGTCGGGAGACCCAGTACTTC. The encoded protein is CASSLAQSRETQYF. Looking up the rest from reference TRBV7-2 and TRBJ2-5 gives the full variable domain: GAGVSQSPSNKVTEKGKDVELRCDPISGHTALYWYRQSLGQGLEFLIYFQGNSAPDKSGLPSDRFSAERTGGSVSTLTIQRTQQEDSAVYLCASSLAQSRETQYFGPGTRLLVL.

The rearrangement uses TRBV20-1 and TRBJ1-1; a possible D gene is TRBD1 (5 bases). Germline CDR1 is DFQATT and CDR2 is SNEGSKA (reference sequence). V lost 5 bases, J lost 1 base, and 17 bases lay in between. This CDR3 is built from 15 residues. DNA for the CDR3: TGCAGTGCTCCCCCAAGCGGCGGGGGGAACACTGAAGCTTTCTTT. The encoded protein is CSAPPSGGGNTEAFF.

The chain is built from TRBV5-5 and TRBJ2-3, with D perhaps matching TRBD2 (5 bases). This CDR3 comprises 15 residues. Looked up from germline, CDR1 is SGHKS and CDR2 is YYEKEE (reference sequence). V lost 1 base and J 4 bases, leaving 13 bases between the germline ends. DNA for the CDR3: TGTGCCAGCAGCTTGAACGGGAACGGCGCAGATACGCAGTATTTT. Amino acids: CASSLNGNGADTQYF.

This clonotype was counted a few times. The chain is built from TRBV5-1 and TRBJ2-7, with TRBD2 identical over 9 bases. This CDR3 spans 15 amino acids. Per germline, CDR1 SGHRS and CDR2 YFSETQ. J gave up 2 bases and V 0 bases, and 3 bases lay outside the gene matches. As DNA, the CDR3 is TGCGCCAGCAGCTTGGGGCTAGCGGGGCCCTACGAGCAGTACTTC. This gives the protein CASSLGLAGPYEQYF.